The T cell receptor (beta chain) described here comes from a study of blood T cell repertoires in COVID-19. Study-wide background: Collection of acute and convalescent COVID-19 samples took place in the United States, Italy and Spain. T cells, B-cell-depleted T cells, or PBMCs provided the cDNA or gDNA that served as material.

Germline lookup yields CDR1 KGHSH and CDR2 LQKENI. V trimming: 3 bases; J trimming: 3 bases; junction bases outside the gene matches: 4. CDR3 size: 14 residues. Authors' processing steps: Estimated nucleated cell counts came from reference gene primer amplification. The method was immunoSEQ multiplex PCR; TCRdb's version includes in-frame clones alone and lacks a portion of them. The DNA was the basis for D and trimming; V, J and clone size are from that table. This table has 650,000 to 800,000 clones, 85% to 90% appearing once. The sequence came from a woman aged 18-29 years with acute or convalescent COVID-19. Material for sequencing was peripheral blood. This sequence joins TRBV18 and TRBJ2-7; 8 bases align to TRBD1. CDR3 loop: CASSPLGQGYEQYF. CDR3 bases: TGTGCCAGCTCACCTCTTGGACAGGGCTACGAGCAGTACTTC.